One sample yielded the 26 T cell receptor beta chains listed below, sequenced in a study of cytomegalovirus exposure and HLA in healthy donors. 13 Jbeta primers and 60 Vbeta primers were used for the PCR. The protocol was immunoSEQ multiplex PCR, while the TCRdb copy is restricted to in-frame clones and leaves out a portion. The sample records about 73,000 clones, around three quarters being singletons. Sequencing was performed on PBMCs. These receptors were collected from a male donor in good health and CMV-seronegative.

The V and J genes are TRBV21-1 and TRBJ2-6; the table gives TRBD1 as D, unverified against the DNA. TRBV21-1 is assigned pseudogene status. The CDR3 covers 19 residues. In DNA, the CDR3 is TGTGCCAGCAGCAAAGTTGACAGTCTATTTACCTCTGGGGCCAACGTCCTGACTTTC. Residues: CASSKVDSLFTSGANVLTF.

This chain joins TRBV5-4 and TRBJ2-2; a weak D match, TRBD2 (5 bases). Per germline, CDR1 SGHNT and CDR2 YYREEE (reference sequence). Trimming cost V 4 bases and J 1 base, with 14 bases left between them. This CDR3 comprises 16 residues. CDR3 region: CASSRKSAGNTGELFF. DNA for the CDR3: TGTGCCAGCAGCCGTAAATCGGCGGGGAACACCGGGGAGCTGTTTTTT.

V gene TRBV30 combines with J gene TRBJ1-6; D is possibly TRBD1 (5 bases). Germline lookup yields CDR1 GTSNPN and CDR2 SVGIG (reference sequence). CDR3 size: 16 residues. Trimming removed 4 bases from V and 2 bases from J, with 15 bases in between. The CDR3, as DNA: TGTGCCTGGAACGGCGGGGCTATCACCTATAATTCACCCCTCCACTTT. Protein: CAWNGGAITYNSPLHF.

This clone has more than one count but fewer than ten. The chain has TRBV5-4 and TRBJ1-1, with D uncertain. CDR1 SGHNT and CDR2 YYREEE come from the germline V gene (reference sequence). Trimming removed 10 bases from V and 0 bases from J, with 16 bases in between. This CDR3 has 14 amino acids. The CDR3 nucleotides are TGTGCCGCGAGAACGGGAGTTATGAACACTGAAGCTTTCTTT. This sequence encodes CAARTGVMNTEAFF.

This CDR3 is CASSLEQEQFF. The CDR3 nucleotides are TGTGCCAGCAGCTTGGAACAAGAGCAGTTCTTC. The V call is TRBV5-5, the J call TRBJ2-1; unclear D gene. The V end lost 0 bases, the J end lost 10 bases, and 5 bases lay between the germline ends. The CDR3 is made up of 11 amino acids. Germline CDR1 is SGHKS and CDR2 is YYEKEE (reference sequence).

The CDR3: CASILGVGTEAFF. CDR3 DNA: TGTGCCAGCATATTAGGGGTAGGCACTGAAGCTTTCTTT. The rearrangement links TRBV2 to TRBJ1-1, with a tentative D call TRBD1 (5 bases). This CDR3 comprises 13 residues. Trimming cost V 7 bases and J 4 bases, with 13 bases left between them. The germline V gene encodes CDR1 SNHLY and CDR2 FYNNEI.

This clone was recorded only once. The chain joins TRBV7-2 to TRBJ1-2, with TRBD1 identical over 8 bases. The germline gives CDR1 SGHTA, CDR2 FQGNSA. V trimming: 5 bases; J trimming: 5 bases; junction bases outside the gene matches: 7. The CDR3 has 14 amino acids. CDR3: CASSTTGGVYGYTF. The DNA of the CDR3 is TGTGCCAGCAGCACAACAGGGGGGGTATATGGCTACACCTTC.

This chain links TRBV5-1 with TRBJ2-3; 11 bases line up with TRBD2. CDR1 is SGHRS and CDR2 is YFSETQ in the germline V gene. Unmatched junction bases numbered 5, after V lost 0 bases and J lost 5 bases. The CDR3 contains 16 residues. The CDR3 coding sequence is TGCGCCAGCAGCTTGGAGGCTAGCGGGGGGATAGATACGCAGTATTTT. This encodes CASSLEASGGIDTQYF.

The V and J genes are TRBV6-1 and TRBJ2-1, with 9 nucleotides matching TRBD2. After removal of 7 bases from V and 3 bases from J, the junction contained 7 bases not matched to a gene. The CDR3 consists of 15 residues. Germline values: CDR1 MNHNS, CDR2 SASEGT. CDR3 amino acids: CASILSGSNYNEQFF. Written as DNA, the CDR3 is TGTGCCAGCATTCTTAGCGGGAGCAACTACAATGAGCAGTTCTTC.

The gene calls are TRBV5-1 and TRBJ1-1; D is ambiguous. The germline gives CDR1 SGHRS, CDR2 YFSETQ. This CDR3 region has 13 residues. Trimming left V 0 bases short and J 5 bases short, with 8 bases between. The CDR3 DNA sequence: TGCGCCAGCAGCTTGGACTCGCAAACTGAAGCTTTCTTT. This codes for CASSLDSQTEAFF.

The chain uses TRBV19 and TRBJ2-2, with TRBD2 matching over 7 bases. The CDR3 spans 16 residues. Germline V gene data show CDR1 as LNHDA and CDR2 as SQIVND (reference sequence). Germline trimming cut 2 bases from V and 6 bases from J; bases unmatched to any gene: 9. This CDR3 is CASSILGQGGAGELFF. The CDR3 DNA reads as TGTGCCAGTAGTATACTTGGGCAGGGAGGGGCCGGGGAGCTGTTTTTT.

This chain links TRBV13 with TRBJ2-3; 9 bases match TRBD2. Germline V gene sequence: CDR1 PRHDT, CDR2 FYEKMQ (reference sequence). The CDR3 is 17 residues long. The junction had 12 bases not matched to a gene; V was cut back by 0 bases and J by 8 bases. CDR3: CASSLGALAGSGGTQYF. CDR3 coding DNA: TGTGCCAGCAGCTTAGGGGCGCTAGCGGGGTCGGGTGGTACGCAGTATTTT. Based on the CDR3 plus reference TRBV13 and TRBJ2-3, the full variable domain is AAGVIQSPRHLIKEKRETATLKCYPIPRHDTVYWYQQGPGQDPQFLISFYEKMQSDKGSIPDRFSAQQFSDYHSELNMSSLELGDSALYFCASSLGALAGSGGTQYFGPGTRLTVL.

A few counts support this clone. The genes are TRBV15 and TRBJ2-7; 11 bases line up with TRBD2. Germline CDR1 LNHNV, CDR2 YYDKDF (reference sequence). CDR3 length equals 16 residues. Trimming at V came to 1 base and at J to 2 bases, leaving 4 bases not matched to a gene. The CDR3: CATSRGGLAAPYEQYF. The CDR3 DNA reads as TGTGCCACCAGCAGAGGGGGACTAGCGGCTCCCTACGAGCAGTACTTC.

This chain joins TRBV5-1 and TRBJ2-1; D unresolved. Trimming stripped 5 bases from V and 9 bases from J, with 9 bases between. From germline, CDR1 is SGHRS and CDR2 YFSETQ. The CDR3 has 11 amino acids. This chain's CDR3 is CASRARLEQFF. The CDR3, as DNA: TGCGCCAGCAGGGCTCGACTTGAGCAGTTCTTC.

There are a few counts of this clone. The chain carries TRBV5-1 and TRBJ2-1, with 11 bases that match TRBD2. In germline, CDR1 is SGHRS, CDR2 YFSETQ. Losses at the gene ends were 2 bases for V and 5 bases for J; bases not matched to a gene: 3. The CDR3 totals 15 residues. CDR3 nucleotide sequence: TGCGCCAGCAGCTTAAATAGCGGGAGGGACAATGAGCAGTTCTTC. Protein: CASSLNSGRDNEQFF.

J is TRBJ1-3 and V is TRBV6-5; TRBD1 matches at 10 bases. In germline, CDR1 is MNHEY, CDR2 SVGAGI. The CDR3 sequence is 14 residues long. J was trimmed by 8 bases and V by 5 bases; bases with no gene match: 6. DNA for the CDR3: TGTGCCAGCAGTCCCGGGACAGGGGCCTACACCATATATTTT. Its protein product is CASSPGTGAYTIYF.

The gene calls are TRBV7-9 and TRBJ1-4, with D uncertain. Germline values: CDR1 SEHNR, CDR2 FQNEAQ (reference sequence). This CDR3 region has 14 residues. Trimming took 5 bases from V and 0 from J, leaving 7 bases between them. CDR3 amino acids: CASSTLATNEKLFF. CDR3 nucleotide sequence: TGTGCCAGCAGCACGCTAGCAACTAATGAAAAACTGTTTTTT.

The chain recombines TRBV5-6 with TRBJ2-2; 7 bases agree with TRBD1. The V and J ends lost 3 bases and 8 bases, in that order; junction bases with no gene match: 7. Per germline, CDR1 SGHDT and CDR2 YYEEEE. The CDR3 has 14 residues. Here the CDR3 reads CASSSTDRDGELFF. CDR3 in DNA: TGTGCCAGCAGCTCCACCGACAGGGATGGGGAGCTGTTTTTT.

The chain joins TRBV18 to TRBJ2-3; TRBD1 might be the D (5 bases). CDR3 length: 14 amino acids. V was pared by 6 bases and J by 3 bases, with 13 bases between. Germline loops: CDR1 KGHSH, CDR2 LQKENI. DNA for the CDR3: TGTGCCAGCTCCCAACGACAGCAGACAGATACGCAGTATTTT. Translation gives CASSQRQQTDTQYF. Filled out from reference TRBV18 and TRBJ2-3, the complete variable domain reads NAGVMQNPRHLVRRRGQEARLRCSPMKGHSHVYWYRQLPEEGLKFMVYLQKENIIDESGMPKERFSAEFPKEGPSILRIQQVVRGDSAAYFCASSQRQQTDTQYFGPGTRLTVL.

The chain joins TRBV2 to TRBJ2-5, with TRBD1 matching 7 bases. Germline values: CDR1 SNHLY, CDR2 FYNNEI. The junction had 5 bases not matched to a gene; V was cut back by 1 base and J by 3 bases. This CDR3 is 15 amino acids long. This CDR3 reads CASSEGRGQKETQYF. The CDR3 nucleotides are TGTGCCAGCAGTGAAGGTCGGGGACAGAAAGAGACCCAGTACTTC.

The chain employs TRBV7-2 and TRBJ1-2; TRBD1 matches 9 bases. In germline, CDR1 is SGHTA, CDR2 FQGNSA. This CDR3 has 15 residues. J gave up 7 bases and V 4 bases, and 10 bases lay outside the gene matches. The CDR3 bases are TGTGCCAGCAGCTCATCTTTACAGGGGGCGAGTGGCTACACCTTC. It is translated as CASSSSLQGASGYTF.

The chain joins TRBV2 to TRBJ2-5; possible D gene TRBD1, 5 bases. The CDR3 length is 13 residues. V was cut by 5 bases and J by 4 bases, with 11 bases left in between. The germline CDR1 and CDR2 sequences are SNHLY and FYNNEI. Here the CDR3 DNA reads TGTGCCAGCAGTCCCAGGGTTTCAGAGACCCAGTACTTC. Translation gives CASSPRVSETQYF.

This chain's CDR3 is CASSPRLTGGNTEAFF. The CDR3 DNA reads as TGTGCCAGCTCACCACGCCTGACAGGGGGGAACACTGAAGCTTTCTTT. This chain uses TRBV18 with TRBJ1-1, with 9 bases fitting TRBD1. The CDR3 sequence is 16 residues long. V lost 1 base to trimming and J lost 1 base; unmatched junction nucleotides: 4. Germline V gene lookup returns CDR1 KGHSH and CDR2 LQKENI.

CDR3 nucleotides: TGTGCCAGCTCACTACCGGGGACAGGAAACACCATATATTTT. This translates into CASSLPGTGNTIYF. This chain links TRBV6-6 with TRBJ1-3, with D maybe TRBD1 (6 bases). V was shortened by 8 bases and J by 4 bases, with 15 bases between the two germline ends. Per the germline V gene, CDR1 is MNHNY and CDR2 is SVGAGI (reference sequence). The CDR3 covers 14 residues.

This chain links TRBV2 with TRBJ2-5; 9 positions agree with TRBD2. The length of the CDR3 is 16 residues. V lost 4 bases, J lost 3 bases, and 9 bases stayed unmatched. The germline V gene has CDR1 SNHLY and CDR2 FYNNEI. The CDR3 bases are TGTGCCAGCAGTGGGGTAGCGGGGGCCCCAGAAGAGACCCAGTACTTC. It translates to CASSGVAGAPEETQYF.

This chain uses TRBV9 with TRBJ1-6, with D hard to call. This CDR3 has 11 residues. V was trimmed by 4 bases and J by 14 bases, leaving 10 bases between them. The germline gives CDR1 SGDLS, CDR2 YYNGEE. In nucleotides, the CDR3 is TGTGCCAGCAGCAACACCAACACCCTCCACTTT. Its translation: CASSNTNTLHF.